The 4 T cell receptor beta chains below all came from one sample that was sequenced in a study of control samples from healthy donors and cancer patients. Assay: immunoSEQ multiplex PCR; the TCRdb copy retains only in-frame clones and omits some. The sample consists of roughly 180,000 clones, around 93% of them appearing once. The material sequenced was blood. The receptors shown here come from a woman aged 60-75 years in good health.

The genes are TRBV10-1 and TRBJ1-1; D not certain. Germline loops: CDR1 WNHNN, CDR2 SYGVQD (reference sequence). The CDR3 has 18 residues. Trimming pared 0 bases from V and 4 bases from J, leaving 21 bases between. CDR3 sequence: CASSESRTSAPGSTEAFF. The CDR3 nucleotides are TGCGCCAGCAGTGAGTCGAGGACCTCCGCTCCTGGGTCCACTGAAGCTTTCTTT.

V gene TRBV5-8 combines with J gene TRBJ1-4; TRBD1 might be the D (5 bases). The CDR3 runs 15 residues. Germline V gene lookup returns CDR1 SGHTS and CDR2 YDEGEE. V lost 1 base, J lost 6 bases, and 13 bases lay in between. The CDR3 region has the DNA TGTGCCAGCAGCTTGTGGGGCGGTGGAGATGAAAAACTGTTTTTT. It translates to CASSLWGGGDEKLFF.

A single count supports this clone. This sequence joins TRBV7-9 and TRBJ2-1; D gene unclear. Trimming took off 1 base at V and 6 bases at J, with 4 bases between the two ends. The CDR3 runs 12 residues. Germline CDR1 is SEHNR and CDR2 is FQNEAQ (reference sequence). CDR3 protein: CASSLVSNEQFF. The CDR3 DNA sequence: TGTGCCAGCAGCTTAGTATCCAATGAGCAGTTCTTC.

V gene TRBV7-2 combines with J gene TRBJ1-2; the D is unclear. The V end lost 2 bases, the J end lost 2 bases, and 9 bases lay between the germline ends. The CDR3 has 14 amino acids. Germline CDR1 reads SGHTA; CDR2 reads FQGNSA. The CDR3 nucleotides are TGTGCCAGCAGCTTAAGTCCTGACAACTATGGCTACACCTTC. It yields the protein CASSLSPDNYGYTF.